This is a list of T cell receptor beta chains from one sample in a study of blood T cell repertoires in COVID-19. Using immunoSEQ multiplex PCR, the repertoire was profiled, and TCRdb retains in-frame clones only, with some absent. The sample holds about 360,000 clones, around 86% seen once. Source material: peripheral blood. Receptor source: a human donor in a cohort sampled during active COVID-19. CDR3s include the opening cysteine and the closing phenylalanine or tryptophan. D genes are given only for firm matches. The listing skips clone size in some rows; elsewhere it reads once, few, many or a size class.

>TRBV7-3|TRBJ2-2|-|-
CASSIGDGELFF
TGTGCCAGCAGCATAGGAGACGGGGAGCTGTTTTTT
>TRBV5-8|TRBJ1-2|-|-
CASSLAVAEESENGYTF
TGTGCCAGCAGCTTGGCCGTTGCAGAGGAGAGCGAGAATGGCTACACCTTC
>TRBV30|TRBJ2-7|-|-
CAWSVRGTGEQYF
TGTGCCTGGAGTGTGAGGGGGACCGGGGAGCAGTACTTC
>TRBV2|TRBJ2-7|TRBD2|few
CASTALAGAIPQYF
TGTGCCAGCACGGCCTTAGCGGGAGCCATCCCCCAGTACTTC
>TRBV28|TRBJ2-1|TRBD2|-
CASSLGEGRNEQFF
TGTGCCAGCAGTTTAGGGGAGGGGCGGAATGAGCAGTTCTTC
>TRBV4-1|TRBJ1-6|-|-
CASSQVGGGISPLHF
TGCGCCAGCAGCCAAGTAGGCGGCGGCATCTCACCCCTCCACTTT
>TRBV5-1|TRBJ2-7|TRBD1|few
CASSLGTHRQGGEQYF
TGCGCCAGCAGCCTAGGAACGCACAGACAGGGTGGAGAGCAGTACTTC
>TRBV6-1|TRBJ2-6|TRBD2|-
CASSALAGSGANVLTF
TGTGCCAGCAGTGCTCTAGCGGGCTCTGGGGCCAACGTCCTGACTTTC
>TRBV5-1|TRBJ1-3|-|-
CASSLGSGEPGNTIYF
TGCGCCAGCAGCTTGGGTTCAGGGGAACCTGGAAACACCATATATTTT
>TRBV15|TRBJ2-3|-|-
CATSRGGGNSDTQYF
TGTGCCACCAGCAGAGGAGGAGGGAACTCAGATACGCAGTATTTT
>TRBV11-2|TRBJ2-5|TRBD2|-
CASSLRSGELEETQYF
TGTGCCAGCAGCCTCCGTAGCGGGGAGCTTGAGGAGACCCAGTACTTC
>TRBV28|TRBJ1-2|-|-
CASSPPGQEDYGYTF
TGTGCCAGCAGTCCTCCGGGCCAGGAGGACTATGGCTACACCTTC
>TRBV30|TRBJ2-3|TRBD2|-
CAWRRPPGLAGGTDTQYF
TGTGCCTGGAGAAGACCTCCGGGACTAGCGGGGGGCACAGATACGCAGTATTTT
>TRBV6-5|TRBJ2-3|TRBD2|-
CASSLAGGPRGYF
TGTGCCAGCAGCTTAGCGGGGGGCCCCCGGGGGTATTTT
>TRBV9|TRBJ2-2|TRBD2|-
CASSVVGTSAGELFF
TGTGCCAGCAGCGTAGTTGGAACTAGCGCCGGGGAGCTGTTTTTT
>TRBV6-5|TRBJ2-5|-|-
CASSYSNRETQYF
TGTGCCAGCAGTTACTCGAATCGGGAGACCCAGTACTTC
>TRBV7-9|TRBJ2-7|TRBD1|-
CASSPPGTGYEQYF
TGTGCCAGCAGCCCCCCCGGGACAGGGTACGAGCAGTACTTC
>TRBV30|TRBJ2-3|-|-
CAWSATIAVPGADTQYF
TGTGCCTGGAGTGCGACGATTGCAGTACCTGGGGCGGATACGCAGTATTTT
>TRBV2|TRBJ2-5|-|-
CASSERVRETQYF
TGTGCCAGCAGTGAACGCGTGCGGGAGACCCAGTACTTC
>TRBV25-1|TRBJ1-1|-|-
CASSPNPPDTEAFF
TGTGCCAGCAGTCCTAATCCCCCGGACACTGAAGCTTTCTTT
>TRBV25-1|TRBJ1-1|TRBD1|few
CASSRRGQNTEAFF
TGTGCCAGCTCAAGGAGGGGGCAGAACACTGAAGCTTTCTTT
>TRBV5-4|TRBJ2-2|TRBD2|few
CASSSGLAEAGELFF
TGTGCCAGCAGCTCCGGACTAGCGGAAGCCGGGGAGCTGTTTTTT
>TRBV19|TRBJ2-7|TRBD1|-
CASSMAGTGSYEQYF
TGTGCCAGTAGTATGGCCGGGACAGGCTCCTACGAGCAGTACTTC
>TRBV3-1/TRBV3-2|TRBJ2-3|-|-
CASSQGPSTDTQYF
TGTGCCAGCAGCCAGGGGCCTAGCACAGATACGCAGTATTTT
>TRBV24-1|TRBJ2-3|TRBD2|-
CATSDFPSGLTDTQYF
TGTGCCACCAGTGATTTCCCTAGCGGGCTAACAGATACGCAGTATTTT
>TRBV7-3|TRBJ2-1|TRBD1|-
CASSDGTGLNNEQFF
TGTGCCAGCAGCGATGGGACAGGGCTCAACAATGAGCAGTTCTTC
>TRBV5-1|TRBJ2-1|TRBD2|once
CASSRAGTSNNEQFF
TGCGCCAGCAGCCGTGCCGGGACTAGCAACAATGAGCAGTTCTTC
>TRBV19|TRBJ1-4|TRBD1|-
CASSTTGGSDEKLFF
TGTGCCAGTAGTACGACAGGGGGCAGTGATGAAAAACTGTTTTTT
>TRBV28|TRBJ2-7|-|-
CASGSFSLRVDEQYF
TGTGCCAGCGGATCCTTCTCTCTCAGGGTAGACGAGCAGTACTTC
>TRBV7-8|TRBJ2-3|TRBD2|-
CASSIDAGVADTQYF
TGTGCCAGCAGCATTGACGCGGGAGTGGCAGATACGCAGTATTTT
>TRBV30|TRBJ1-1|TRBD1|-
CAWSFRTGGASEAFF
TGTGCCTGGAGTTTTCGGACAGGTGGAGCGTCTGAAGCTTTCTTT
>TRBV20-1|TRBJ2-5|-|-
CSATGEETQYF
TGCAGTGCTACGGGGGAAGAGACCCAGTACTTC
>TRBV19|TRBJ2-7|TRBD2|few
CASSPSGLAGSSYEQYF
TGTGCCAGTAGCCCGTCAGGACTAGCGGGGAGCTCCTACGAGCAGTACTTC
>TRBV21-1|TRBJ2-1|-|-
CASSKVSLTSDSYNEQFF
TGTGCCAGCAGCAAAGTTTCACTAACTAGCGACTCCTACAATGAGCAGTTCTTC
>TRBV30|TRBJ2-1|-|many
CAYKTTTLQTGREFF
TGTGCCTACAAGACTACCACCCTCCAGACAGGTCGCGAGTTCTTC
>TRBV7-2|TRBJ2-7|-|-
CASSLVYGTLYEQYF
TGTGCCAGCAGCTTAGTATACGGGACACTTTACGAGCAGTACTTC
>TRBV19|TRBJ1-5|TRBD1|-
CASSSTGGFGQPQHF
TGTGCCAGTAGTTCAACAGGGGGCTTCGGTCAGCCCCAGCATTTT
>TRBV7-2|TRBJ2-2|-|-
CASSLPQGSTGELFF
TGTGCCAGCAGCCTCCCACAAGGGAGCACCGGGGAGCTGTTTTTT
>TRBV3-1/TRBV3-2|TRBJ1-4|TRBD1|once
CASSQTGGNEKLFF
TGTGCCAGCAGCCAAACAGGGGGTAATGAAAAACTGTTTTTT
>TRBV14|TRBJ2-7|TRBD1|-
CASSTLDRALGAEQYF
TGTGCCAGCAGCACCCTAGACAGGGCTCTCGGCGCCGAGCAGTACTTC
>TRBV7-2|TRBJ1-2|TRBD1|once
CASSSGQGYGYTF
TGTGCCAGCAGCTCGGGACAGGGATATGGCTACACCTTC
>TRBV2|TRBJ1-1|TRBD1|-
CASRSSRDRGQGTEAFF
TGTGCCAGCCGTAGCTCCCGGGACAGGGGGCAAGGTACTGAAGCTTTCTTT
>TRBV5-5|TRBJ1-2|-|-
CASSLRQGMDYGYTF
TGTGCCAGCAGCTTGCGGCAGGGGATGGACTATGGCTACACCTTC
>TRBV11-2|TRBJ2-6|-|-
CASGGSGANVLTF
TGTGCCAGCGGGGGGTCCGGGGCCAACGTCCTGACTTTC
>TRBV6-5|TRBJ2-3|-|-
CASEAPSGTQYF
TGTGCCAGCGAAGCCCCTAGTGGCACGCAGTATTTT
>TRBV30|TRBJ1-1|-|-
CAWRPRRENTEAFF
TGTGCCTGGAGACCAAGGCGGGAGAACACTGAAGCTTTCTTT
>TRBV11-1|TRBJ2-2|TRBD2|-
CASRGERENTGELFF
TGTGCCAGCAGGGGGGAGCGGGAGAACACCGGGGAGCTGTTTTTT
>TRBV3-1/TRBV3-2|TRBJ2-7|-|-
CASSQDLYEQYF
TGTGCCAGCAGCCAAGATCTCTACGAGCAGTACTTC
>TRBV5-8|TRBJ1-1|TRBD1|-
CASRYRGNTEAFF
TGTGCCAGCAGATACAGGGGGAACACTGAAGCTTTCTTT